This T cell receptor beta chain originates from a study of blood T cell repertoires in COVID-19. Study-level background: COVID-19 samples collected from the United States, Italy and Spain covered acute and convalescent phases. T cells, B-cell-depleted T cells, or PBMCs provided the cDNA or gDNA that served as material.

V dropped 4 bases and J dropped 5; count of bases not matched to a gene: 8. The CDR3 has 14 amino acids. From germline, CDR1 is MGHRA and CDR2 YSYEKL. Per the authors' pipeline: Cell counts per sample came from amplifying reference gene primers. Profiling relied on immunoSEQ multiplex PCR, and the TCRdb table lists in-frame clones only, not all of them. V, J and clone size derive from that table, while D and trimming were established from the DNA sequence. The repertoire has roughly 59,000 clones, about 86% of them found once; the top ten carry around 6.3%. The chain combines TRBV4-1 with TRBJ2-7; 7 bases match TRBD1. This clonotype was obtained from a human donor in a cohort sampled during active COVID-19. The specimen sequenced was peripheral blood. DNA for the CDR3: TGCGCCAGCAGCCTCACTACCCAGGGGGACGAGCAGTACTTC. This encodes CASSLTTQGDEQYF.